Listed below are T cell receptor beta chains from one sample, sequenced in a study of cytomegalovirus exposure and HLA in healthy donors. The data were produced by immunoSEQ multiplex PCR, yet TCRdb's version contains in-frame clones alone and is incomplete. The data contain 170,000 or so clones, 80% of them seen just once; the ten biggest clones take up under 7.5%. The sequencing input was PBMCs. These receptors were obtained from a man in his forties in good health and CMV-seronegative. The CDR3 runs from the conserved cysteine through the conserved F or W. A D gene is named only where the DNA matches it firmly. For some rows the clone size is stated as once, few or many, or as a class when expanded; others skip it.

TRBV5-1	TRBJ2-7	TRBD1	.	CASSSDRDLYEQYF	TGCGCCAGCAGCTCGGACAGGGACCTCTACGAGCAGTACTTC
TRBV14	TRBJ1-2	.	.	CASSDRQSYGYTF	TGTGCCAGCAGCGACCGACAGAGCTATGGCTACACCTTC
TRBV7-2	TRBJ2-3	TRBD2	.	CASSLGASGSSTDTQYF	TGTGCCAGCAGCTTAGGGGCTAGCGGTTCTAGCACAGATACGCAGTATTTT
TRBV7-3	TRBJ2-5	.	.	CASSVTSVETQYF	TGTGCCAGCAGCGTAACTAGTGTTGAGACCCAGTACTTC
TRBV18	TRBJ2-7	.	few	CASSQTGISEQYF	TGTGCCAGCTCACAGACAGGAATCTCCGAGCAGTACTTC
TRBV9	TRBJ1-5	TRBD1	.	CASSVGGDSYQPQHF	TGTGCCAGCAGCGTAGGTGGGGACAGCTATCAGCCCCAGCATTTT
TRBV11-3	TRBJ1-2	TRBD1	.	CASSTPGGGGYTF	TGTGCCAGCAGCACCCCAGGGGGAGGTGGCTACACCTTC
TRBV18	TRBJ1-4	TRBD1	.	CASSRGQGATNEKLFF	TGTGCCAGCTCACGGGGACAGGGGGCGACTAATGAAAAACTGTTTTTT
TRBV7-2	TRBJ2-1	TRBD2	.	CASSLELAGGREQFF	TGTGCCAGCAGCTTAGAGCTAGCGGGGGGGCGGGAGCAGTTCTTC
TRBV11-3	TRBJ2-7	TRBD2	once	CASSPRLAAQPLYEQYF	TGTGCCAGCAGCCCACGACTAGCGGCACAACCCCTCTACGAGCAGTACTTC
TRBV19	TRBJ1-1	.	.	CASSLRSTMNTEAFF	TGTGCCAGTAGTCTACGGAGCACTATGAACACTGAGGCTTTCTTT
TRBV11-2	TRBJ1-2	.	.	CASPGRHGYTF	TGTGCCAGCCCGGGGAGGCATGGCTACACCTTC
TRBV23-1	TRBJ2-5	.	.	CASSQSRSAQETQYF	TGCGCCAGCAGTCAATCGAGGTCTGCACAAGAGACCCAGTACTTC
TRBV6-1	TRBJ2-2	.	.	CASGATGELFF	TGTGCCAGCGGGGCCACCGGGGAGCTGTTTTTT
TRBV6-5	TRBJ2-3	.	.	CASKRAVGTDTQYF	TGTGCCAGCAAGAGGGCAGTGGGGACAGATACGCAGTATTTT
TRBV6-5	TRBJ2-6	.	.	CASSRDSGANVLTF	TGTGCCAGCAGTCGGGACTCTGGGGCCAACGTCCTGACTTTC
TRBV6-1	TRBJ2-7	.	.	CASSVDSLESEQYF	TGTGCCAGCAGTGTCGACAGTTTGGAAAGCGAGCAGTACTTC
TRBV9	TRBJ2-3	.	.	CASSVGQGTDTQYF	TGTGCCAGCAGCGTAGGGCAGGGGACAGATACGCAGTATTTT
TRBV9	TRBJ2-1	TRBD2	few	CASSVWASGREEQFF	TGTGCCAGCAGCGTATGGGCTAGCGGGAGGGAGGAGCAGTTCTTC
TRBV5-1	TRBJ2-7	TRBD1	once	CASSPRDSSYEQYF	TGCGCCAGCAGCCCCCGGGACAGCTCCTACGAGCAGTACTTC
TRBV27	TRBJ1-2	TRBD1	.	CASSFGTGANYGYTF	TGTGCCAGCAGTTTCGGGACAGGGGCTAACTATGGCTACACCTTC
TRBV21-1	TRBJ2-5	.	.	CASSRREGETQYF	TGTGCCAGCAGTCGGCGGGAGGGGGAGACCCAGTACTTC
TRBV30	TRBJ2-1	TRBD2	.	CAWLRGTSGMGREQFF	TGTGCCTGGTTACGCGGGACTAGCGGGATGGGGCGGGAGCAGTTCTTC
TRBV19	TRBJ1-5	.	.	CASSIYGPGNQPQHF	TGTGCCAGTAGTATTTACGGCCCCGGGAATCAGCCCCAGCATTTT